What follows describes a single T cell receptor (beta chain). Its specificity is not known. In alopecia areata patients, both lesional scalp punch biopsies and peripheral blood were collected. The V gene's germline CDR1 is SGHDT and CDR2 YYEEEE. The CDR3 length is 15 residues. Trimming cost V 4 bases and J 6 bases; bases outside gene matches: 10. These data are taken from a study of CD8+ T cells in alopecia areata. Across the whole study: Twice a day, 5 to 10 mg of oral tofacitinib was administered to treated patients. General study results and limits: Scalp data also include sequences from resident alphabeta T cells of normal skin. Affected scalp, especially in alopecia totalis/universalis, had a higher clonality than normal scalp did.

cDNA serving as the sequencing template came from extracted, reverse transcribed RNA. Profiling relied on immunoSEQ multiplex PCR, and the TCRdb table lists in-frame clones only, not all of them. The profile covers roughly 150,000 clones, with around half appearing a single time and approximately 19% taken by the ten largest. Sequenced material: CD8+ T cells sorted from blood, taken at week 0. The TCR sequence derives from a human donor with alopecia areata. V gene TRBV5-6 combines with J gene TRBJ2-7; 10 bases line up with TRBD1. This CDR3 is CASSPNPGTGAEQYF. As DNA, the CDR3 is TGTGCCAGCAGCCCGAATCCCGGGACAGGGGCCGAGCAGTACTTC.